These 13 T cell receptor beta chains came from one sample sequenced in a study of siplizumab effects on memory and regulatory T cells. TCRdb's table, derived via immunoSEQ multiplex PCR, lists solely in-frame clones and lacks some. Of about 120,000 clones in the sample, around 93% were seen once. The specimen sequenced was non-Treg CD4+ T cells sorted from blood. The receptors were gathered from a human donor in good health.

The chain uses TRBV19 and TRBJ2-3; tentatively, D is TRBD1 or TRBD2 (5 bases each). The germline V gene has CDR1 LNHDA and CDR2 SQIVND (reference sequence). The CDR3 consists of 14 residues. Trimming pared 1 base from V and 1 base from J, leaving 6 bases between. CDR3 in DNA: TGTGCCAGTAGTATAGGAGGGGGCACAGATACGCAGTATTTT. This sequence encodes CASSIGGGTDTQYF.

The genes are TRBV19 and TRBJ1-6; tentative D call: TRBD1 (5 bases). Germline loops: CDR1 LNHDA, CDR2 SQIVND (reference sequence). V lost 5 bases and J lost 9, with 14 bases in between. The CDR3 spans 14 residues. CDR3 in amino acids: CASSEQGFRSPLHF. DNA for the CDR3: TGTGCCAGTAGTGAGCAGGGTTTTCGTTCACCCCTCCACTTT.

The gene calls are TRBV5-4 and TRBJ2-1; 16 bases are a match to TRBD2. J was trimmed by 6 bases and V by 4 bases; bases with no gene match: 10. This CDR3 spans 18 amino acids. CDR1 is SGHNT, CDR2 YYREEE, per germline (reference sequence). The CDR3, as DNA: TGTGCCAGCAGCGCGGGACTAGCGGGGGGGCCAATGGGCAATGAGCAGTTCTTC. Translation gives CASSAGLAGGPMGNEQFF.

The rearrangement joins TRBV28 to TRBJ2-5; a possible D gene is TRBD2 (6 bases). In germline, CDR1 is MDHEN, CDR2 SYDVKM. V lost 8 bases to trimming and J lost 1 base, with 11 bases between them. The CDR3 loop spans 13 amino acids. CDR3 sequence: CASARTTQETQYF. CDR3 coding DNA: TGTGCCAGCGCTCGGACTACCCAAGAGACCCAGTACTTC.

The chain has TRBV30 and TRBJ1-5; TRBD1 might be the D (5 bases). Germline-derived CDR1 and CDR2 are GTSNPN and SVGIG (reference sequence). The V end lost 2 bases, the J end lost 7 bases, and 12 bases lay between the germline ends. This CDR3 spans 13 amino acids. The CDR3 region has the DNA TGTGCCTGGAGTCAAGGGGAGAGGCAGCCCCAGCATTTT. As protein: CAWSQGERQPQHF.

The chain combines TRBV7-3 with TRBJ2-3; weak D call: TRBD2 (5 bases). Germline V gene data show CDR1 as SGHTA and CDR2 as FQGTGA. The CDR3 is made up of 13 amino acids. The V gene lost 4 bases and the J gene lost 4 bases, with 9 bases spanning the gap. CDR3 protein: CASSYGLPDTQYF. The CDR3, as DNA: TGTGCCAGCAGCTACGGACTGCCAGATACGCAGTATTTT.

Only one count was recorded for this clone. This chain joins TRBV28 and TRBJ1-5; no reliable D call. Germline V CDR1 and CDR2: MDHEN, SYDVKM. This CDR3 has 18 residues. V was cut by 7 bases and J by 0 bases, with 22 bases left in between. CDR3 in DNA: TGTGCCAGCACTTCCGGAGCTATCCTGACCTATAGCAATCAGCCCCAGCATTTT. Translated, it gives CASTSGAILTYSNQPQHF.

This sequence joins TRBV11-2 and TRBJ2-1; possibly TRBD1 for D (6 bases). Per germline, CDR1 SGHAT and CDR2 FQNNGV. Trimming pared 3 bases from V and 4 bases from J, leaving 16 bases between. There are 16 residues in the CDR3. CDR3 sequence: CASSLRGSTPYNEQFF. CDR3 in DNA: TGTGCCAGCAGCTTGAGGGGGTCGACGCCATACAATGAGCAGTTCTTC.

The chain recombines TRBV4-3 with TRBJ2-7, with D unclear. Trimming cost V 7 bases and J 5 bases, with 6 bases left between them. Germline values: CDR1 LGHNA, CDR2 YSLEER. This CDR3 is 10 amino acids long. CDR3 DNA sequence: TGCGCCAGCACTCCCGACGAGCAGTACTTC. Its protein is CASTPDEQYF.

The rearrangement links TRBV7-8 to TRBJ2-1; D unresolved. The CDR3 has 14 residues. The germline V gene has CDR1 SGHVS and CDR2 FQNEAQ. V lost 4 bases to trimming and J lost 6 bases, with 13 bases between them. The CDR3 nucleotides read TGTGCCAGCAGCTCGGACCAGACCATCAATGAGCAGTTCTTC. Protein product: CASSSDQTINEQFF.

V is TRBV5-4 and J is TRBJ2-1; D is unresolved. Trimming shortened V by 0 bases and J by 8 bases, and 9 bases separated the two germline ends. This CDR3 comprises 13 residues. Germline assignment: CDR1 SGHNT and CDR2 YYREEE (reference sequence). This chain's CDR3 is CASSLGLIYEQFF. In DNA form, the CDR3 reads TGTGCCAGCAGCTTGGGACTTATCTATGAGCAGTTCTTC.

The chain uses TRBV6-1 and TRBJ1-1; no clear D gene. Trimming took 5 bases from V and 7 from J, leaving 8 bases between them. The V gene's germline CDR1 is MNHNS and CDR2 SASEGT. The CDR3 has 11 amino acids. CDR3 region: CASSRQLEAFF. In nucleotides, the CDR3 is TGTGCCAGCAGTCGGCAGCTTGAAGCTTTCTTT.

The chain uses TRBV5-1 and TRBJ2-5, with a weak D call TRBD2 (6 bases). V was clipped by 5 bases and J by 2 bases, with 25 bases between them. The CDR3 covers 18 residues. Germline values: CDR1 SGHRS, CDR2 YFSETQ. Here the CDR3 reads CASRPPGLSKRVQETQYF. As DNA, the CDR3 is TGCGCCAGCAGGCCCCCCGGACTATCAAAGAGGGTGCAAGAGACCCAGTACTTC. The entire variable domain, with the rest obtained from reference TRBV5-1 and TRBJ2-5, is as follows: KAGVTQTPRYLIKTRGQQVTLSCSPISGHRSVSWYQQTPGQGLQFLFEYFSETQRNKGNFPGRFSGRQFSNSRSEMNVSTLELGDSALYLCASRPPGLSKRVQETQYFGPGTRLLVL.